Sequencing of this TCR beta chain was carried out in a study of Ad26.COV2.S vaccination and SARS-CoV-2 variants. Study context: Ad26.COV2.S, an intramuscular injection, was given once or twice 56 days apart. Study results and limitations: Vaccinees and placebo recipients showed similar non-spike TCR breadth.

Treatment specified: some 19 received Ad26.COV2.S at low or high dose, single or two shots; several received placebo; per-sample allocation not given. Following the first vaccine or placebo injection, samples were taken on day 63. Recruitment in Boston yielded a donor of adult age, 18-55 years. The CDR3 totals 17 residues. The germline V gene has CDR1 MNHEY and CDR2 SMNVEV (reference sequence). Trimming removed 4 bases from V and 1 base from J; junction bases left unmatched: 7. Only in-frame clones appear in the TCRdb table, and some are missing; sequencing was by immunoSEQ multiplex PCR. The sample includes some 320,000 clones, about 82% seen only once; the top ten take about 2.1%. On this clone: Its antigen is not identified.

This receptor was identified in a person between 18 and 60 years old who received the Ad26.COV2.S COVID-19 vaccine or a placebo. Sequencing was performed on peripheral blood, taken in a trial of Ad26.COV2.S vaccine versus placebo. This chain links TRBV27 with TRBJ2-4, with TRBD1 matching over 10 bases. The chain's CDR3 is CASSSGTGVGAKNIQYF. CDR3 in DNA: TGTGCCAGCAGTTCGGGGACAGGGGTCGGGGCCAAAAACATTCAGTACTTC.